One and the same sample provided the 29 T cell receptor beta chains below, sequenced in a study of shared clonotypes between healthy human individuals. Here immunoSEQ multiplex PCR was the method, and the copy in TCRdb shows in-frame clones only, minus some. The sample contains approximately 530,000 clones, approximately 95% of which appear only once. Sequences were obtained from naive CD4+ T cells sorted from blood. As to subset: CD45RA+ positively selected. These receptor sequences come from a woman aged 25 to 39 in good health.

The gene calls are TRBV5-1 and TRBJ2-7; 7 bases match TRBD1. Trimming at V came to 0 bases and at J to 5 bases, leaving 17 bases not matched to a gene. This CDR3 spans 18 amino acids. CDR1 SGHRS and CDR2 YFSETQ come from the germline V gene. CDR3 sequence reads: CASSLGGIGQVGRNEQYF. The CDR3 DNA is TGCGCCAGCAGCTTGGGCGGAATAGGACAGGTAGGCCGCAACGAGCAGTACTTC.

The chain has TRBV6-6 and TRBJ2-1; 7 bases align to TRBD1. This CDR3 region has 15 residues. The junction had 6 bases not matched to a gene; V was cut back by 3 bases and J by 4 bases. In germline, CDR1 is MNHNY, CDR2 SVGAGI (reference sequence). In DNA form, the CDR3 reads TGTGCCAGCAGTTATTGGGACAGCACTTACAATGAGCAGTTCTTC. Protein: CASSYWDSTYNEQFF.

The chain combines TRBV19 with TRBJ2-2; 8 nucleotides match TRBD1. The CDR3 extends over 16 amino acids. The J segment lost 0 bases and the V segment lost 5 bases, leaving 5 bases of the junction unmatched. Per germline, CDR1 LNHDA and CDR2 SQIVND (reference sequence). The CDR3 DNA reads as TGTGCCAGTAGTTCGACGACAGGGGCGAACACCGGGGAGCTGTTTTTT. Translating gives CASSSTTGANTGELFF.

The chain links TRBV29-1 to TRBJ2-7; a weak D match, TRBD2 (6 bases). There are 12 residues in the CDR3. Trimming removed 4 bases from V and 0 bases from J, with 7 bases in between. Germline V CDR1 and CDR2: SQVTM, ANQGSEA. CDR3 in DNA: TGCAGCGTTGGGGACTTCTCCTACGAGCAGTACTTC. Translated, it gives CSVGDFSYEQYF.

The V gene is TRBV11-2, the J gene TRBJ2-1; TRBD2 matches 10 bases. Trimming cost V 6 bases and J 8 bases; bases outside gene matches: 7. CDR1 SGHAT and CDR2 FQNNGV come from the germline V gene. The CDR3 is 14 residues long. CDR3 loop: CASRFGLAVDEQFF. The CDR3 nucleotides are TGTGCCAGCAGGTTTGGACTAGCGGTTGATGAGCAGTTCTTC. Complete variable domain (other parts from reference TRBV11-2 and TRBJ2-1): EAGVAQSPRYKIIEKRQSVAFWCNPISGHATLYWYQQILGQGPKLLIQFQNNGVVDDSQLPKDRFSAERLKGVDSTLKIQPAKLEDSAVYLCASRFGLAVDEQFFGPGTRLTVL.

The gene calls are TRBV2 and TRBJ1-4; D is unresolved. Trimming pared 7 bases from V and 8 bases from J, leaving 11 bases between. Germline CDR1 is SNHLY and CDR2 is FYNNEI. The CDR3 consists of 12 residues. As DNA, the CDR3 is TGTGCCAGCACGGACCGAGCCGAAAAACTGTTTTTT. Encoded protein: CASTDRAEKLFF.

This chain uses TRBV7-2 with TRBJ2-5; D remains unclear. Trimming removed 5 bases at V and 1 base at J, with 17 bases between. The V gene's germline CDR1 is SGHTA and CDR2 FQGNSA. CDR3 length: 16 amino acids. Here the CDR3 reads CASSRVPGAVQETQYF. In DNA form, the CDR3 reads TGTGCCAGCAGCCGCGTCCCGGGCGCAGTCCAAGAGACCCAGTACTTC.

The gene calls are TRBV6-1 and TRBJ1-1; no firm D call. Germline V gene lookup returns CDR1 MNHNS and CDR2 SASEGT. V was clipped by 7 bases and J by 0 bases, with 12 bases between them. The CDR3 is 14 amino acids. CDR3 protein: CASTRPPVNTEAFF. The CDR3 DNA is TGTGCCAGCACTCGCCCCCCAGTGAACACTGAAGCTTTCTTT.

CDR3: CASSGSGRASTGELFF. Here the CDR3 DNA reads TGTGCCAGCAGTGGGAGCGGGAGGGCCAGCACCGGGGAGCTGTTTTTT. The J gene is TRBJ2-2, the V gene TRBV11-2; 10 bases are shared with TRBD2. V lost 6 bases, J lost 4 bases, and 8 bases stayed unmatched. This CDR3 is 16 amino acids long. Germline V gives CDR1 SGHAT, CDR2 FQNNGV.

The chain uses TRBV21-1 and TRBJ2-5; no DNA check was done on the table's D call, TRBD2. TRBV21-1 constitutes a pseudogene. The CDR3 runs 14 residues. CDR3 sequence reads: CARLSSGIQETQYF. The CDR3 DNA follows: TGTGCCCGGTTGAGTAGCGGGATTCAAGAGACCCAGTACTTC.

This chain joins TRBV2 and TRBJ2-5; no reliable D call. CDR1 and CDR2 from the germline V gene are SNHLY and FYNNEI. V was clipped by 4 bases and J by 5 bases, with 8 bases between them. This CDR3 is 12 amino acids long. The CDR3 bases are TGTGCCAGCAGTGGGGGAAAGGAGACCCAGTACTTC. It encodes CASSGGKETQYF.

The gene calls are TRBV27 and TRBJ1-1, with D perhaps matching TRBD1 (5 bases). Per the germline V gene, CDR1 is MNHEY and CDR2 is SMNVEV (reference sequence). The length of the CDR3 is 15 residues. V was trimmed by 3 bases and J by 3 bases, leaving 14 bases between them. The CDR3 DNA sequence: TGTGCCAGCAGTTTCTCTGGGGCGCCGGACACTGAAGCTTTCTTT. This codes for CASSFSGAPDTEAFF.

CDR3 sequence reads: CASRTSGRSYEQYF. The DNA for the CDR3 is TGTGCCAGCAGGACTAGCGGGCGATCCTACGAGCAGTACTTC. The rearrangement uses TRBV11-2 and TRBJ2-5; TRBD2 agrees at 10 bases. The J call is uncertain, as TRBJ2-7 better fits the DNA end. Germline lookup yields CDR1 SGHAT and CDR2 FQNNGV. The CDR3 contains 14 residues.

This sequence joins TRBV6-5 and TRBJ2-1; D call uncertain. The germline V and J ends were trimmed by 4 bases and 4 bases, with 8 bases remaining between them. The CDR3 is 13 residues long. Germline loops: CDR1 MNHEY, CDR2 SVGAGI. The CDR3 spells CASSFEGYNEQFF. In nucleotides, the CDR3 is TGTGCCAGCAGTTTCGAAGGTTACAATGAGCAGTTCTTC.

The chain uses TRBV7-3 and TRBJ2-3; D unresolved. V was trimmed by 5 bases and J by 1 base, leaving 13 bases between them. This CDR3 comprises 15 residues. The germline gives CDR1 SGHTA, CDR2 FQGTGA. The CDR3 region has the DNA TGTGCCAGCAGCCAATATAGTGAGGGCACAGATACGCAGTATTTT. This sequence encodes CASSQYSEGTDTQYF.

The chain employs TRBV29-1 and TRBJ1-1, with D unclear. CDR3 length equals 13 residues. V lost 6 bases, J lost 0 bases, and 11 bases lay in between. The germline gives CDR1 SQVTM, CDR2 ANQGSEA. CDR3 in DNA: TGCAGCGTAAGACCGCGAATGAACACTGAAGCTTTCTTT. Amino acid sequence: CSVRPRMNTEAFF.

The CDR3 protein is CAWLAGGRYNEQFF. In DNA form, the CDR3 reads TGTGCCTGGTTAGCGGGAGGGAGGTACAATGAGCAGTTCTTC. This sequence joins TRBV30 and TRBJ2-1; 11 bases fit TRBD2. With V trimmed by 5 bases and J by 4 bases, 4 bases remained unmatched. Germline V gene sequence: CDR1 GTSNPN, CDR2 SVGIG (reference sequence). This CDR3 comprises 14 residues. Full variable domain (remainder filled in from reference TRBV30 and TRBJ2-1): SQTIHQWPATLVQPVGSPLSLECTVEGTSNPNLYWYRQAAGRGLQLLFYSVGIGQISSEVPQNLSASRPQDRQFILSSKKLLLSDSGFYLCAWLAGGRYNEQFFGPGTRLTVL.

V and J are TRBV7-2 and TRBJ2-5; possibly TRBD1 for D (5 bases). Gene TRBJ2-7 matches the end of the DNA better, so the J call may be wrong. Germline assignment: CDR1 SGHTA and CDR2 FQGNSA. The CDR3 sequence is 17 residues long. CDR3 in DNA: TGTGCCAGCAGCTTAGCGGGGCGTGGTCTTACCTCCTACGAGCAGTACTTC. It specifies CASSLAGRGLTSYEQYF.

The CDR3 spells CASSFLLNTEAFF. CDR3 nucleotides: TGTGCCAGCAGTTTTCTGTTGAACACTGAAGCTTTCTTT. The chain carries TRBV28 and TRBJ1-1; no clear D gene. Germline CDR1 reads MDHEN; CDR2 reads SYDVKM. The CDR3 length is 13 residues. V was cut by 3 bases and J by 0 bases, with 5 bases left in between. Complete variable domain (other parts from reference TRBV28 and TRBJ1-1): DVKVTQSSRYLVKRTGEKVFLECVQDMDHENMFWYRQDPGLGLRLIYFSYDVKMKEKGDIPEGYSVSREKKERFSLILESASTNQTSMYLCASSFLLNTEAFFGQGTRLTVV.

The gene calls are TRBV28 and TRBJ2-1; TRBD1 matches at 9 bases. Germline V gives CDR1 MDHEN, CDR2 SYDVKM. The CDR3 consists of 15 residues. The V and J ends lost 5 bases and 5 bases, in that order; junction bases with no gene match: 7. CDR3 nucleotides: TGTGCCAGCAGTCCGAGGGACAGGGTTGACAATGAGCAGTTCTTC. Translation: CASSPRDRVDNEQFF. The whole variable domain, remainder taken from reference TRBV28 and TRBJ2-1, is DVKVTQSSRYLVKRTGEKVFLECVQDMDHENMFWYRQDPGLGLRLIYFSYDVKMKEKGDIPEGYSVSREKKERFSLILESASTNQTSMYLCASSPRDRVDNEQFFGPGTRLTVL.

The chain has TRBV19 and TRBJ2-7; no definite D call. The CDR3 extends over 13 amino acids. V was clipped by 3 bases and J by 4 bases, with 10 bases between them. The germline V gene encodes CDR1 LNHDA and CDR2 SQIVND (reference sequence). The CDR3 DNA reads TGTGCCAGTAGTATTCGGATCCGATACGAGCAGTACTTC. Its translation: CASSIRIRYEQYF.

As to this clone: Other DNA sequences from this sample encode an identical CDR3 as well. This sequence joins TRBV9 and TRBJ2-1; the match to TRBD2 covers 11 bases. Germline trimming cut 2 bases from V and 4 bases from J; bases unmatched to any gene: 2. Germline assignment: CDR1 SGDLS and CDR2 YYNGEE. The CDR3 spans 15 residues. CDR3 bases: TGTGCCAGCAGCGTTGGACTAGCGGGTTACAATGAGCAGTTCTTC. It encodes CASSVGLAGYNEQFF.

This chain uses TRBV5-1 with TRBJ2-7, with 8 bases identical to TRBD2. The CDR3 runs to 14 residues. The V and J ends lost 2 bases and 3 bases, in that order; junction bases with no gene match: 4. CDR1 and CDR2 from the germline V gene are SGHRS and YFSETQ. The CDR3: CASSLGAGDYEQYF. The CDR3 region has the DNA TGCGCCAGCAGCTTAGGAGCGGGAGACTACGAGCAGTACTTC.

The chain uses TRBV28 and TRBJ1-1; D uncertain. Trimming removed 1 base from V and 2 bases from J, with 11 bases in between. This CDR3 contains 15 residues. Germline V CDR1 and CDR2: MDHEN, SYDVKM. CDR3 region: CASSLLGISNTEAFF. Here the CDR3 DNA reads TGTGCCAGCAGTTTATTAGGGATTTCAAACACTGAAGCTTTCTTT.

CDR3: CASSELYSTDGAKNIQYF. In DNA form, the CDR3 reads TGTGCCAGCAGTGAACTCTATTCAACGGACGGAGCCAAAAACATTCAGTACTTC. The V and J genes are TRBV6-1 and TRBJ2-4, with no clear D. This CDR3 spans 18 amino acids. From germline, CDR1 is MNHNS and CDR2 SASEGT. V lost 2 bases to trimming and J lost 0 bases, with 17 bases between them.

The chain has TRBV28 and TRBJ1-2, with a possible D match to TRBD1 (5 bases). CDR3 length equals 15 residues. Per the germline V gene, CDR1 is MDHEN and CDR2 is SYDVKM. Trimming left V 5 bases short and J 6 bases short, with 19 bases between. The CDR3 region has the DNA TGTGCCAGCAGTCTTACACAGGCGAGGGCACATGGCTACACCTTC. Translating it yields CASSLTQARAHGYTF.

The chain uses TRBV7-9 and TRBJ2-2; D gene ambiguous. The V end was cut by 1 base, the J end by 9 bases, with 12 bases between. This CDR3 comprises 14 residues. Germline-derived CDR1 and CDR2 are SEHNR and FQNEAQ (reference sequence). DNA for the CDR3: TGTGCCAGCAGCTTAGGGCAGGTACACCGGGAGCTGTTTTTT. Its translation: CASSLGQVHRELFF.

There are a few counts of this clone. V gene TRBV18 combines with J gene TRBJ1-2; D is unclear. The length of the CDR3 is 17 residues. Deletions cut 8 bases from V and 5 bases from J, with 27 bases between. Germline assignment: CDR1 KGHSH and CDR2 LQKENI. In DNA, the CDR3 is TGTGCCAGCCGCGCCCGGCATGGAGGGCCAGCGGGGTATGGCTACACCTTC. Translated: CASRARHGGPAGYGYTF. Drawing the rest from reference TRBV18 and TRBJ1-2, the complete variable domain is NAGVMQNPRHLVRRRGQEARLRCSPMKGHSHVYWYRQLPEEGLKFMVYLQKENIIDESGMPKERFSAEFPKEGPSILRIQQVVRGDSAAYFCASRARHGGPAGYGYTFGSGTRLTVV.

The chain has TRBV5-1 and TRBJ2-4; D not certain. Trimming shortened V by 2 bases and J by 1 base, and 13 bases separated the two germline ends. Looked up from germline, CDR1 is SGHRS and CDR2 is YFSETQ. The CDR3 length is 16 residues. In DNA form, the CDR3 reads TGCGCCAGCAGCTTTGCAGGAAGGACGGCCAAAAACATTCAGTACTTC. This codes for CASSFAGRTAKNIQYF.